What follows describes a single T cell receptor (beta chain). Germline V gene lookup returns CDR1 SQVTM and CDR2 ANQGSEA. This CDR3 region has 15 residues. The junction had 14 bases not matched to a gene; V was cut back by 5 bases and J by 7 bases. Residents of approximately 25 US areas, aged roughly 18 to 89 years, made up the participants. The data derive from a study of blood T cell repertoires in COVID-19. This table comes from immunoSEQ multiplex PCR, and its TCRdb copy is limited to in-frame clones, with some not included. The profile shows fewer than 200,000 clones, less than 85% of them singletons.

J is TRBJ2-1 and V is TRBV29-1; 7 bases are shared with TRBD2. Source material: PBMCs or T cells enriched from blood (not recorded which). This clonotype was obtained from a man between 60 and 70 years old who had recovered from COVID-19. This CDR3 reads CSVLYRGGRRNEQFF. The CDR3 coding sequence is TGCAGCGTTCTATATAGGGGCGGGAGAAGGAATGAGCAGTTCTTC.